This T cell receptor (beta chain) stems from a study of cytomegalovirus exposure and HLA in healthy donors. Primers: 60 Vbeta forward and 13 Jbeta reverse. Clones were read by immunoSEQ multiplex PCR, and TCRdb kept only the in-frame ones, dropping some. The sample lists 100,000 to 150,000 clones; about two thirds were seen once. Germline trimming cut 0 bases from V and 5 bases from J; bases unmatched to any gene: 8. Germline values: CDR1 GTSNPN, CDR2 SVGIG (reference sequence). CDR3 length: 16 amino acids. The origin of this receptor is a man in his thirties or forties in good health and CMV-seronegative. This chain joins TRBV30 and TRBJ2-2; 8 positions agree with TRBD2. The sequencing sample was made of PBMCs. CDR3: CAWSVLGGALTGELFF. The CDR3 DNA follows: TGTGCCTGGAGTGTACTCGGGGGGGCCTTGACCGGGGAGCTGTTTTTT. The full variable domain, its missing parts supplied by reference TRBV30 and TRBJ2-2, is SQTIHQWPATLVQPVGSPLSLECTVEGTSNPNLYWYRQAAGRGLQLLFYSVGIGQISSEVPQNLSASRPQDRQFILSSKKLLLSDSGFYLCAWSVLGGALTGELFFGEGSRLTVL.